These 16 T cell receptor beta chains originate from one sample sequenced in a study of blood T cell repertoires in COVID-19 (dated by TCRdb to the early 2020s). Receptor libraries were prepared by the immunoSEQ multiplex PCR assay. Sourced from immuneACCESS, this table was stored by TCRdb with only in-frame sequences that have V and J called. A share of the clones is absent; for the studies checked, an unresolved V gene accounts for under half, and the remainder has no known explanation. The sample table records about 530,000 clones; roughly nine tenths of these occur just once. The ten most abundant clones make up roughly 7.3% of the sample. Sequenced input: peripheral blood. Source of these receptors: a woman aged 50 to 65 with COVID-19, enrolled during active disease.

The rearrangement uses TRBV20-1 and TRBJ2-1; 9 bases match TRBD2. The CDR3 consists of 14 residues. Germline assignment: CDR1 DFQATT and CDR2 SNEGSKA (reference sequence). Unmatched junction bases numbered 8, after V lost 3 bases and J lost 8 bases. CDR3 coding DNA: TGCAGTGCTAGTCGACTGCTAGCGGGGTATGAGCAGTTCTTC. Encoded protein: CSASRLLAGYEQFF.

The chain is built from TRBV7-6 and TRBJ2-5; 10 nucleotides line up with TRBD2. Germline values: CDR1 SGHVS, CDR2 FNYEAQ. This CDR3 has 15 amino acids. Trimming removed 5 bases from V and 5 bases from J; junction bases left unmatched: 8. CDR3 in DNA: TGTGCCAGCAGCCGTAGCGGGGGGCTTAGGGAGACCCAGTACTTC. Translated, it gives CASSRSGGLRETQYF.

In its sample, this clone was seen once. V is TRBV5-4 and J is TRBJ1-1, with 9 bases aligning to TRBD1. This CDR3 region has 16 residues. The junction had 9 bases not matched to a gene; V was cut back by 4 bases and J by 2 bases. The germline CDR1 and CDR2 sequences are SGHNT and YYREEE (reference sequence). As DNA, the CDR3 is TGTGCCAGCAGCCGGGGGGTGACAGGGGGAAACACTGAAGCTTTCTTT. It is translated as CASSRGVTGGNTEAFF.

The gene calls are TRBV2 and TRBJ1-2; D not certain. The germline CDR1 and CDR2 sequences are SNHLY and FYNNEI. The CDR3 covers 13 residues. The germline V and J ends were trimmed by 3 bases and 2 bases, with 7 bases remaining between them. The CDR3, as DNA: TGTGCCAGCAGTGAGTGGCAGAACTATGGCTACACCTTC. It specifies CASSEWQNYGYTF.

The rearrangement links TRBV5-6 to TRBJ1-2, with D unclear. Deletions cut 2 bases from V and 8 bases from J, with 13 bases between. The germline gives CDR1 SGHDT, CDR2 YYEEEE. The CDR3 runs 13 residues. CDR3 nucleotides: TGTGCCAGCAGCTTAGGCCCCCCGGAGGGCTACACCTTC. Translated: CASSLGPPEGYTF. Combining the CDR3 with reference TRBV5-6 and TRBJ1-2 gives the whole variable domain DAGVTQSPTHLIKTRGQQVTLRCSPKSGHDTVSWYQQALGQGPQFIFQYYEEEERQRGNFPDRFSGHQFPNYSSELNVNALLLGDSALYLCASSLGPPEGYTFGSGTRLTVV.

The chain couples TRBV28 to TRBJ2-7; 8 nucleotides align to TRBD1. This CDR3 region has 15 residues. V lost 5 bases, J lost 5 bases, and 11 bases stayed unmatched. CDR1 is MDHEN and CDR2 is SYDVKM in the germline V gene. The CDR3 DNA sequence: TGTGCCAGCAGTCCGGTGACAGGGGTTCGCAACGAGCAGTACTTC. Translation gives CASSPVTGVRNEQYF.

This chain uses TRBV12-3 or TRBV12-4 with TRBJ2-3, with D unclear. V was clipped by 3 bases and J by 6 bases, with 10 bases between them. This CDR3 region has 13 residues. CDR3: CASSFILGDTQYF. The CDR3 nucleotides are TGTGCCAGCAGTTTTATTCTCGGGGATACGCAGTATTTT.

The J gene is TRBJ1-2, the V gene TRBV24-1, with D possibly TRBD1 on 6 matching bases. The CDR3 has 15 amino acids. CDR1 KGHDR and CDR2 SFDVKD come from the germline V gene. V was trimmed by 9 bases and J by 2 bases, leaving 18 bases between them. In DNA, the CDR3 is TGTGCCACCCCTGGACAGAGATCTTTAAACTATGGCTACACCTTC. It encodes CATPGQRSLNYGYTF.

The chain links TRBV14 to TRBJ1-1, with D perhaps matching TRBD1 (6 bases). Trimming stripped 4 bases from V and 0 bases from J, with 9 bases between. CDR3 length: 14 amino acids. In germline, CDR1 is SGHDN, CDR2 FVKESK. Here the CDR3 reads CASSLGGVNTEAFF. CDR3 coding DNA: TGTGCCAGCAGCCTAGGGGGGGTGAACACTGAAGCTTTCTTT.

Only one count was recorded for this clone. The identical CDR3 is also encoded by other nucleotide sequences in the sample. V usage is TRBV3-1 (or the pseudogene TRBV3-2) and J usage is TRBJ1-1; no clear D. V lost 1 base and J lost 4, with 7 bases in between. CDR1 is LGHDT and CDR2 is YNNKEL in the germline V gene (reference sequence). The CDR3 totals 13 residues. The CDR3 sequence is CASSQGAGTEAFF. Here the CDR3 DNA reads TGTGCCAGCAGCCAAGGGGCGGGCACTGAAGCTTTCTTT.

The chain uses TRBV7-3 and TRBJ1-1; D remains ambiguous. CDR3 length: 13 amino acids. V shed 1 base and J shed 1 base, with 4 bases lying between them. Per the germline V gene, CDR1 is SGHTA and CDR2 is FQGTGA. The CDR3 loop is CASSLNGNTEAFF. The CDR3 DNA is TGTGCCAGCAGCTTAAACGGGAACACTGAAGCTTTCTTT.

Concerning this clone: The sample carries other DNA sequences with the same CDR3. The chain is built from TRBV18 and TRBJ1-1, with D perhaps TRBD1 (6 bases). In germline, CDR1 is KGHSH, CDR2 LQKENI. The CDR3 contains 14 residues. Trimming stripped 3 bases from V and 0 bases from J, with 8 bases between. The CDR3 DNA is TGTGCCAGCTCACCGCAGGGGATGAACACTGAAGCTTTCTTT. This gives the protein CASSPQGMNTEAFF.

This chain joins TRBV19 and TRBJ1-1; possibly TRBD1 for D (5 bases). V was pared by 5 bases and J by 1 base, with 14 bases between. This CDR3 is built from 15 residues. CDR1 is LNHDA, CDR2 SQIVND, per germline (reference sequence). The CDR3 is CASSLSGEGNTEAFF. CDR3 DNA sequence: TGTGCCAGTAGTCTCTCGGGGGAGGGGAACACTGAAGCTTTCTTT.

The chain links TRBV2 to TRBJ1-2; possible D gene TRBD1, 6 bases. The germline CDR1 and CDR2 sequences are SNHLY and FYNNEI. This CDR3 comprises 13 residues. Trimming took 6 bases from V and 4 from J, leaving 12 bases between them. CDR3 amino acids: CASSRTELYGYTF. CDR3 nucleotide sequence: TGTGCCAGCAGCCGGACAGAACTCTATGGCTACACCTTC.

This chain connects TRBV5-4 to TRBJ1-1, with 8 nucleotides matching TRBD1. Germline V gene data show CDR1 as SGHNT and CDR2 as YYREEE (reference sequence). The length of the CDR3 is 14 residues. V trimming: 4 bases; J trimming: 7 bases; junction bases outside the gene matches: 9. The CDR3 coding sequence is TGTGCCAGCAGCCGCGGACAGGGAGGAGGTGAAGCTTTCTTT. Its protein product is CASSRGQGGGEAFF.

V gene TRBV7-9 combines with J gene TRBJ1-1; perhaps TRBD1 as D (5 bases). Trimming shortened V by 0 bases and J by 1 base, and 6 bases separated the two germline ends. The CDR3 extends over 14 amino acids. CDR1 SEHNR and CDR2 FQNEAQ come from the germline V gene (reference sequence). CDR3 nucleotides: TGTGCCAGCAGCTTAGCTAGGGGGAACACTGAAGCTTTCTTT. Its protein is CASSLARGNTEAFF.